These T cell receptor beta chains were read from a single sample in a study of blood T cells in healthy people across ages. MiXCR, run by TCRdb on the 5' RACE reads, gives a single entry per CDR3 protein. The sample shows about 1 million distinct CDR3 sequences, around 45% of them seen only once. Sequenced sample: blood. The receptors come from a woman aged 55-70 years in good health. CDR3s include the opening cysteine and the closing phenylalanine or tryptophan. D genes are given only for firm matches. Expanded clones are given a class, and other clones once, few, many or no size at all.

j_call | clone_size | d_call | v_call | cdr3_aa | cdr3_nt
TRBJ2-3 | NA | TRBD2 | TRBV10-3 | CAISGLAGGPSDTQYF | TGTGCCATCAGTGGACTAGCGGGAGGGCCCTCAGATACGCAGTATTTT
TRBJ1-2 | NA | TRBD1 | TRBV12-3/TRBV12-4 | CASSFGQGDGYTF | TGTGCCAGCAGCTTCGGACAGGGGGATGGCTACACCTTC
TRBJ1-2 | NA | NA | TRBV6-1 | CASREVTGGGYTF | TGTGCCAGCAGGGAGGTAACGGGAGGGGGCTACACCTTC
TRBJ2-7 | few | TRBD1 | TRBV20-1 | CSASGDGTGFSYEQYF | TGCAGTGCTAGCGGAGATGGGACAGGGTTCTCCTACGAGCAGTACTTC
TRBJ2-3 | few | NA | TRBV29-1 | CSVGGAGVLKADTQYF | TGCAGCGTTGGGGGGGCGGGAGTCCTGAAGGCAGATACGCAGTATTTT
TRBJ2-1 | once | TRBD1 | TRBV27 | CASSPKGARSSSYNEQFF | TGTGCCAGCAGCCCAAAGGGGGCGAGGTCAAGCTCCTACAATGAGCAGTTCTTC
TRBJ2-3 | NA | TRBD1 | TRBV6-1 | CASSEPGGADTQYF | TGTGCCAGCAGTGAACCAGGGGGTGCAGATACGCAGTATTTT
TRBJ2-7 | NA | NA | TRBV20-1 | CSARDRRAPSEQYF | TGCAGTGCTAGAGATCGCAGGGCTCCGAGCGAGCAGTACTTC
TRBJ1-6 | NA | TRBD1 | TRBV2 | CASRIGQGNRSSPLHF | TGTGCCAGCAGGATAGGACAGGGTAATAGGAGTTCACCCCTCCACTTT
TRBJ1-4 | NA | NA | TRBV28 | CASRPGGANEKLFF | TGTGCCAGCCGTCCCGGGGGAGCTAATGAAAAACTGTTTTTT
TRBJ2-2 | NA | TRBD2 | TRBV29-1 | CSVEREPGELFF | TGCAGCGTTGAGCGGGAGCCCGGGGAGCTGTTTTTT
TRBJ1-1 | NA | NA | TRBV7-9 | CASSLRELNTEAFF | TGTGCCAGCAGCCTCAGGGAATTGAACACTGAAGCTTTCTTT
TRBJ1-5 | NA | TRBD1 | TRBV5-1 | CASSLKTGNNQPQHF | TGCGCCAGCAGCTTGAAGACAGGGAACAATCAGCCCCAGCATTTT
TRBJ2-7 | many | TRBD2 | TRBV12-3/TRBV12-4 | CASSFSGSVYEQYF | TGTGCCAGCAGTTTTAGCGGGAGCGTCTACGAGCAGTACTTC
TRBJ2-7 | few | TRBD1 | TRBV29-1 | CSVEDKAGGRYEQYF | TGCAGCGTTGAAGATAAAGCAGGGGGCAGGTACGAGCAGTACTTC
TRBJ2-2 | NA | NA | TRBV5-1 | CASSLGLVGTGELFF | TGCGCCAGCAGCTTGGGACTAGTTGGTACCGGGGAGCTGTTTTTT
TRBJ1-5 | few | NA | TRBV10-3 | CAISDQGTLQPQHF | TGTGCCATCAGTGACCAGGGAACACTTCAGCCCCAGCATTTT
TRBJ1-1 | few | TRBD1 | TRBV27 | CASSPLTGTGYTEAFF | TGTGCCAGCAGTCCCTTAACTGGGACAGGGTACACTGAAGCTTTCTTT
TRBJ1-2 | NA | TRBD1 | TRBV6-1 | CASSEASGQGYYGYTF | TGTGCCAGCAGTGAAGCGTCGGGACAGGGGTACTATGGCTACACCTTC
TRBJ2-1 | NA | TRBD2 | TRBV27 | CASSFLREGNEQFF | TGTGCCAGCAGTTTTCTCCGGGAGGGGAATGAGCAGTTCTTC
TRBJ2-5 | NA | TRBD2 | TRBV6-1 | CASSSPTPGLAGINEQYF | TGTGCCAGCAGCTCACCAACTCCGGGACTAGCGGGTATAAATGAGCAGTACTTC
TRBJ2-7 | NA | NA | TRBV20-1 | CSASAKISEQYF | TGCAGTGCTAGCGCTAAGATCAGCGAGCAGTACTTC
TRBJ2-7 | NA | NA | TRBV28 | CASSLLRQPGEQYF | TGTGCCAGCAGTCTCCTCCGACAGCCTGGCGAGCAGTACTTC
TRBJ1-5 | NA | NA | TRBV15 | CATSGDSLGQPQHF | TGTGCCACCAGCGGCGACAGCCTCGGTCAGCCCCAGCATTTT
TRBJ2-7 | NA | TRBD2 | TRBV20-1 | CSARTHLLARSYEQYF | TGCAGTGCTAGAACCCACCTACTAGCGCGCTCCTACGAGCAGTACTTC
TRBJ2-2 | few | NA | TRBV10-3 | CAISETTGELFF | TGTGCCATCAGTGAAACGACCGGGGAGCTGTTTTTT
TRBJ2-7 | many | TRBD1 | TRBV7-2 | CASSTTGTKGYEQYF | TGTGCCAGCAGCACGACAGGGACAAAGGGATACGAGCAGTACTTC
TRBJ2-1 | once | NA | TRBV3-1 | CASSQPDVRGQFF | TGTGCCAGCAGCCAACCGGACGTCAGGGGGCAGTTCTTC
TRBJ1-6 | NA | NA | TRBV28 | CASSSRVSYNSPLHF | TGTGCCAGCAGTTCCAGGGTCTCCTATAATTCACCCCTCCACTTT
TRBJ2-1 | NA | NA | TRBV6-2/TRBV6-3 | CASSPQRPISYNEQFF | TGTGCCAGCAGTCCCCAGCGCCCAATCTCCTACAATGAGCAGTTCTTC
TRBJ1-1 | few | NA | TRBV12-5 | CASGLPQGFTEAFF | TGTGCTAGTGGTTTGCCCCAGGGGTTCACTGAAGCTTTCTTT
TRBJ1-2 | NA | NA | TRBV13 | CASSSPIDRENYGYTF | TGTGCCAGCAGCTCCCCCATCGACCGGGAAAACTATGGCTACACCTTC
TRBJ2-1 | NA | NA | TRBV20-1 | CSAPREFGYNEQFF | TGCAGTGCTCCCCGGGAGTTCGGTTACAATGAGCAGTTCTTC
TRBJ2-1 | many | TRBD2 | TRBV15 | CATSKTSGRVGGEQFF | TGTGCCACCAGCAAAACTAGCGGGAGAGTAGGGGGTGAGCAGTTCTTC
TRBJ1-6 | NA | TRBD1 | TRBV27 | CASTGTGRSPLHF | TGTGCCAGCACCGGGACAGGGCGTTCACCCCTCCACTTT
TRBJ2-1 | NA | TRBD2 | TRBV29-1 | CSGRTSGYSYNEQFF | TGCAGCGGAAGGACTAGCGGGTACTCCTACAATGAGCAGTTCTTC
TRBJ2-6 | NA | TRBD1 | TRBV5-1 | CASRRDRTSAGANVLTF | TGCGCCAGCCGCCGGGACAGAACTTCTGCTGGGGCCAACGTCCTGACTTTC
TRBJ2-7 | NA | TRBD1 | TRBV20-1 | CSASSGGSYEQYF | TGCAGTGCTTCCTCAGGGGGCTCCTACGAGCAGTACTTC
TRBJ2-3 | NA | NA | TRBV14 | CASSQVRGGGQYF | TGTGCCAGCAGCCAAGTGCGCGGAGGGGGGCAGTATTTT
TRBJ2-7 | NA | NA | TRBV20-1 | CSARDGGGVSSYEQYF | TGCAGTGCTAGAGATGGGGGGGGCGTCAGCTCCTACGAGCAGTACTTC
TRBJ2-6 | few | NA | TRBV29-1 | CSVTLTGANVLTF | TGCAGCGTCACACTGACAGGGGCCAACGTCCTGACTTTC
TRBJ2-7 | few | TRBD2 | TRBV27 | CASSPAGFGYEQYF | TGTGCCAGCAGTCCAGCGGGATTTGGGTACGAGCAGTACTTC
TRBJ2-7 | NA | NA | TRBV7-6 | CASSPWGDRTYEQYF | TGTGCCAGCAGCCCCTGGGGGGACAGAACTTACGAGCAGTACTTC
TRBJ2-1 | few | NA | TRBV29-1 | CSLWTEHGEQFF | TGCAGCCTCTGGACGGAGCATGGTGAGCAGTTCTTC